This T cell receptor beta chain was captured by sequencing in a study of blood T cells in healthy people across ages. A remark on this clonotype: What it recognizes is unknown.

The ends were cut back, 4 bases at V and 1 base at J, with 14 bases in the middle. This CDR3 has 15 residues. CDR1 SGHDT and CDR2 YYEEEE come from the germline V gene. Study conclusions and caveats: Possibly confounding the expanded clonotype changes was the fact that donor CMV status was unknown. Per million T cells, the diversity of TCR beta decreased roughly linearly as age advanced.

Combining a sample-barcoded 5' primer with a J-beta primer mix, a second PCR ran for roughly 6 to 11 cycles. MiXCR, run by TCRdb on the 5' RACE reads, gives a single entry per CDR3 protein. Of 1,100,000 or so distinct CDR3 sequences in the sample, less than 50% are singletons; the top ten hold approximately 20%. This sequence joins TRBV5-6 and TRBJ1-1; tentative D call: TRBD1 (6 bases). The specimen was blood. This clonotype was obtained from a woman aged 60-75 years in good health. The CDR3 region is CASSPVGTRNTEAFF. The CDR3 DNA follows: TGTGCCAGCAGCCCGGTCGGGACACGGAACACTGAAGCTTTCTTT.